This T cell receptor (beta chain) originates from a study of cytomegalovirus exposure and HLA in healthy donors (dated 2017 in TCRdb). Regarding the research as a whole: An earlier analysis of some 600 of the donors reported roughly 300 Gb of sequence data and around 120 million unique TCR beta sequences obtained from 180 million or so T cells. HLA typing covered class I and class II loci at four-digit resolution. All discovery cohort repertoires had been generated using a single sequencing platform. Using immunosequencing, the study profiled T cell repertoires from fewer than 700 subjects and related those repertoires to cytomegalovirus serostatus. Along with the approximately 670-subject first cohort, a separate validation cohort of roughly 110 different subjects was used. Genome-wide SNP genotypes for about 55% of the roughly 670 donors were used in a later genetic analysis, which treated that subset as a discovery cohort. In the later analysis, no new phenotypic data were used to find candidate immune exposures; instead, reliance was placed on TCR beta sequences and their occurrence across donors. Roughly 300 gigabases of sequencing data and 70 million to 100 million unique TCR sequences made up an early release that covered several hundred HLA-typed donors. The study combined high-throughput TCR immunosequencing, statistical association of individual TCRs with disease status, and machine learning to predict cytomegalovirus infection status. An earlier analysis of 587 of the donors used high-throughput TCR beta sequencing to judge whether each TCR beta V gene segment behaved as functional or pseudogenic. Across about 380 genotyped donors of the cohort, an average of about 200,000 unique TCR beta nucleotide sequences per donor were sequenced, and 15% to 20% of those sequences were non-productive. Typing coverage varied by locus: roughly 620-630 donors for A, B, C, DRB1 and DQB1; approximately 560 for DQA1; nearly 610 for DPA1; roughly 450 for DPB1. The study was designed to test whether signatures of past pathogen exposure could be identified by cataloging public T cell receptors. Alongside the repertoire data, information on donor age, sex, ethnicity and CMV serostatus was compiled. Four or five DR-DQ haplotypes were handled as single units for association and clustering because linkage in the cohort was strong. A later analysis re-examined previously published TCR beta repertoires from more than 600 donors and added high-resolution HLA genotyping to investigate patterns of TCR occurrence. Of the roughly 410 genotyped donors, over 80% were placed in the genetic ancestry cluster associated with self-reported Caucasian donors.

Broader findings and caveats from the paper: Assigning TCR associations to individual alleles was difficult when HLA alleles, especially DR and DQ, strongly co-occurred. A few of the identified cytomegalovirus-associated TCR beta chains were confirmed in vitro to be specific for cytomegalovirus antigens. For the cohort, immune exposure information was limited to CMV serostatus. The authors suggested that the approach could potentially be extended to other disease states and immunological phenotypes. In a later genetic analysis, fewer N-insertions in productive TCRs were reported among donors in an Asian-associated ancestry cluster than the approximately 710-donor mean. In a later analysis, HLA-associated TCR beta chains were found to be more clonally expanded and to have lower generation probabilities than equally common non-associated chains. A further reported finding was that TCR beta sequences accurately predicted the HLA-A and HLA-B alleles for most subjects in the first cohort. A later analysis reported that several top co-occurrence clusters appeared linked to parvovirus B19, influenza, CMV and Epstein-Barr virus. Specific HLA alleles were associated with 15,000 to 20,000 TCR beta sequences at a false discovery rate of 0.05 in a later analysis. A cluster of highly shared sequence variants was judged likely to represent a technical artifact of the sequencing pipeline. In an earlier analysis of 587 of the donors, most TCR beta V segments appeared in productive rearrangements about 87% or about 30% of the time, broadly matching IMGT annotations. In a later analysis, TCR association rates were found to vary across HLA loci, with the most associated TCRs seen for DRB1 alleles and the fewest for HLA-C alleles. Correlated functional status among segregating V segments might reflect linkage disequilibrium, but an unknown experimental factor could not be ruled out. Only TCR beta chains were sequenced in this cohort, and the absence of alpha or paired-chain data limited detectable features. Presence/absence analyses assumed roughly uniform sequencing depth across donors, an assumption that may not hold. Because some donors lacked HLA typing at each locus, the association tests relied only on the typed subset. While some public TCRs were present in many individuals, most TCR sequences turned up only very rarely across donors. In a later analysis, most CMV-associated TCR beta chains were found to appear HLA-restricted, with HLA associations seemingly driven largely by CMV exposure. A total of 164 TCR beta chains were listed by the study as associated with cytomegalovirus. The earlier analysis of 450 to 700 of the donors excluded fewer than 20 rarely observed V segments, including chromosome 9 orphons, because counts were too low. An association between a missense DCLRE1C variant and V-gene and J-gene trimming of TCR beta chains was found in a later genetic analysis and replicated in an independent cohort. In both the original and validation cohorts, the classifier was reported to diagnose cytomegalovirus status with high specificity and sensitivity. The 87-base-pair reads could not distinguish some IMGT-functional V segments, including TRBV6-2 and TRBV6-3, so those segments were excluded.

The cohort was made up of roughly 670 healthy bone marrow donors. All cohort members were sampled while nominally healthy, although unrecorded immune exposures were likely present. The donor tested CMV seropositive, placing the donor among the 290 or so seropositive members of the cohort. Every donor gave a peripheral blood sample, and the peripheral blood mononuclear cells from that sample were used for TCR beta sequencing. The Qiagen DNeasy Blood Extraction Kit was used to extract genomic DNA from the blood cell samples. As encoded in the germline V gene (reference sequence), CDR1 is PRHDT while CDR2 is FYEKMQ. There are 12 amino acids in the CDR3, from cysteine to phenylalanine inclusive. The read is trimmed to its CDR3 DNA, 36 bases read in frame from base 1. Trimming at the junction amounts to 5 bases on V and 7 bases on J, and the germline ends lie 11 bases apart. The library was obtained by the immunoSEQ multiplex PCR assay. For the multiplex PCR, a mixture combining 60 forward primers for TCR Vbeta segments and 13 reverse primers for TCR Jbeta segments was used. A multiplex PCR assay on genomic DNA amplified the CDR3 region of rearranged TCR beta genes. Amplified TCR beta libraries were sequenced as 87-base-pair reads on the Illumina HiSeq System. The authors' pipeline ran thus. A later analysis tallied around 87 million unique TCR beta chains across the 610 or so repertoires, and approximately 9.9 million of those chains were shared by two or more donors. A nearest-neighbor algorithm error-corrected the raw reads and collapsed the reads into unique sequences, merging closely related sequences to remove PCR and sequencing errors. Alignment of CDR3 sequences to IMGT reference sequences was used to assign V, D and J gene segments. Each retained sequence needed at least a six-nucleotide match to both a V gene segment and a J gene segment. Rearrangements were called productive when the CDR3 lacked stop codons and stayed in frame with V and J; all others were non-productive. CDR3 was defined according to IMGT convention as the region running from the second conserved V-encoded cysteine to the conserved J-encoded phenylalanine. The earlier analysis of 587 of the donors excluded sequences that lacked an unambiguous match to a single V gene segment. In an earlier analysis of around 600 of the donors, V segments were called functional above 56.7% productive rearrangements and were called segregating when the between-donor standard deviation exceeded 5%. A statistical classification framework was built to diagnose cytomegalovirus status from the catalog of TCR beta chain sequences. In a later analysis, TCR nucleotide sequences were compared against IMGT/GENE-DB human TR gene sequences so that V and J genes could be assigned. The TCRdist pipeline was used in a later analysis to assign CDR3 sequences and most-parsimonious VDJ recombination scenarios. In a later analysis, each TCR beta chain was defined by its CDR3 amino acid sequence together with its V-gene family, and reads without a unique V-gene family were excluded. A later analysis removed 592 highly shared, low-generation-probability nucleotide sequences to deal with suspected cross-contamination and a sequencing artifact. For each public chain, a later analysis derived a clonal expansion index from normalized ranks of inferred template counts within each repertoire. In a later analysis, generation probabilities were computed with a VDJ recombination model fitted to out-of-frame rearrangements, and the resulting probabilities were checked against IGoR. In a later analysis, TCR-TCR, TCR-HLA and TCR-CMV co-occurrence was scored with hypergeometric tests, and a repertoire-size bias correction was applied to TCR pairs. A later analysis estimated false discovery rates by permuting HLA or CMV assignments 20 times. In a later analysis, co-occurring TCRs were grouped using DBSCAN, and TCRdist sequence similarity was added for clustering within HLA-allele-positive subsets. Repertoires with fewer than 30,000 or more than 120,000 public chains were left out of co-occurrence clustering, as were four to six repertoires with anomalous nucleotide sharing. The table comes from immuneACCESS by way of TCRdb, which keeps in-frame sequences with V and J called. Part of the clones is missing from these tables; in studies checked, under half for an unresolved V gene and the rest for unknown reasons. That table furnishes V, J and clone size, whereas the DNA furnished D and trimming. Across this sample there are roughly 80,000 clones, with roughly two thirds seen only once. The top ten clones comprise 6.5% to 7.5% of the sample.

As to this clone: What this receptor recognizes is not known. No per-base quality is available; no much larger clone lies one base away.

The specimen sequenced was PBMCs. This TCR came from a woman between 45 and 65 years old in good health and CMV-seropositive. The chain couples TRBV13 to TRBJ1-2, with the D gene uncertain. The nucleotides read TGTGCCAGCAGCCCGGGTCTATCTGGCTACACCTTC. Translation gives CASSPGLSGYTF.